These T cell receptor beta chains were read from a single sample in a study of blood T cells in healthy people across ages. TCRdb processed the 5' RACE reads anew with MiXCR; each CDR3 protein has one entry. The sample includes around 790,000 distinct CDR3 sequences, around 43% of them seen just once. Sequencing was carried out using blood. The source of these receptors is a man between 60 and 75 years old in good health. CDR3s include the opening cysteine and the closing phenylalanine or tryptophan. D genes are given only for firm matches. Where a row states a size, it is once, few, many or the class of an expanded clone; other rows omit it.

V,size,D,J,DNA,CDR3
TRBV20-1,-,TRBD1,TRBJ1-2,TGCAGTGCTGTCGGGGACAGGGAGGCCTATGGCTACACCTTC,CSAVGDREAYGYTF
TRBV7-2,few,TRBD1,TRBJ2-1,TGTGCCAGCAGCTTCGTCGCCCGGGACAGCTACAATGAGCAGTTCTTC,CASSFVARDSYNEQFF
TRBV25-1,few,TRBD2,TRBJ2-3,TGTGCCAGCAGTGGCCAGACTAGCGGGGGGAAGGGTACGCAGTATTTT,CASSGQTSGGKGTQYF
TRBV29-1,once,-,TRBJ2-3,TGCAGCGTTGGGCAGGCTCCAGGTACGCAGTATTTT,CSVGQAPGTQYF
TRBV10-3,few,TRBD2,TRBJ2-1,TGTGCCATCAGTGGGAGCGGGGGGGTGAATGAGCAGTTCTTC,CAISGSGGVNEQFF
TRBV9,many,-,TRBJ2-7,TGTGCCAGCAGCAAAGGGGGGCTCGGATATCCCTACGAGCAGTACTTC,CASSKGGLGYPYEQYF
TRBV4-3,-,-,TRBJ1-2,TGCGCCAGCAGGCCCGGGGGGGCGGGTCCGTATGGCTACACCTTC,CASRPGGAGPYGYTF
TRBV6-2/TRBV6-3,-,TRBD2,TRBJ2-2,TGTACCACACGGTACTATAGCGGGGACGCAAACACCGGGGAGCTGTTTTTT,CTTRYYSGDANTGELFF
TRBV7-2,-,-,TRBJ2-5,TGTGCCAGCCAATATAGGGGTTGGGAGACCCAGTACTTC,CASQYRGWETQYF
TRBV7-2,many,TRBD1,TRBJ2-7,TGTGCCAGCAGCTCACAGGGGGCCTCCTACGAGCAGTACTTC,CASSSQGASYEQYF
TRBV29-1,once,-,TRBJ2-5,TGCAGCGTTGTAACGGGACACCAACAAGAGACCCAGTACTTC,CSVVTGHQQETQYF
TRBV21-1,-,-,TRBJ2-6,TGCGCCAGCAGCAAAGTTGGGGACAGGGCCGTGGCCAACGTCCTGACTTTC,CASSKVGDRAVANVLTF
TRBV10-3,-,-,TRBJ1-1,TGTGCCATCAGTGACACTGCCCAGGGAAACACTGAAGCTTTCTTT,CAISDTAQGNTEAFF
TRBV27,few,-,TRBJ1-2,TGTGCCAGCAGTAATCGAGCTGGGGCGAGGGGCTACACCTTC,CASSNRAGARGYTF
TRBV6-2/TRBV6-3,-,-,TRBJ2-2,TGTGCCAGCAGTTACAGTTCTTCGAACACCGGGGAGCTGTTTTTT,CASSYSSSNTGELFF
TRBV5-1,few,TRBD1,TRBJ2-1,TGCGCCAGTAATAACCAGGGGGAATCCTACAATGAGCAGTTCTTC,CASNNQGESYNEQFF
TRBV7-9,few,TRBD2,TRBJ2-3,TGTGCCAGCAGCCCGGGACTAGCGGGGAGCAGCACAGATACGCAGTATTTT,CASSPGLAGSSTDTQYF
TRBV12-3/TRBV12-4,-,-,TRBJ2-3,TGTGCCAGCAGAAAGGGGAGAGCAGATACGCAGTATTTT,CASRKGRADTQYF
TRBV6-2/TRBV6-3,-,TRBD2,TRBJ2-3,TGTGCCAGCAGCGCACTAAGCGGGGGGGCCACAGATACGCAGTATTTT,CASSALSGGATDTQYF
TRBV7-2,-,-,TRBJ2-2,TGTGCCAGCAGCTTAGCGCGCAGGAACACCGGGGAGCTGTTTTTT,CASSLARRNTGELFF
TRBV5-5,-,TRBD1,TRBJ1-2,TGTGCCAGCAGCTTAGGACAGGCCTATTATGGCTACACCTTC,CASSLGQAYYGYTF
TRBV28,-,TRBD1,TRBJ2-2,TGTGCCAGCAGTTTATACGACAGGGGGAACACCGGGGAGCTGTTTTTT,CASSLYDRGNTGELFF
TRBV4-1,-,TRBD1,TRBJ2-1,TGCGCCAGCAGCCCATTTGAGGGGGCCAAAAATGAGCAGTTCTTC,CASSPFEGAKNEQFF
TRBV9,-,TRBD1,TRBJ2-2,TGTGCCAGCAGCGTAGGACAGGGGGCGGGCACCGGGGAGCTGTTTTTT,CASSVGQGAGTGELFF
TRBV7-2,few,-,TRBJ1-4,TGTGCCAGCAGCGCCTTAGGGGGGACCAATGAAAAACTGTTTTTT,CASSALGGTNEKLFF
TRBV29-1,-,-,TRBJ2-2,TGCAGCGTTCCCCGGGGCACCGGGGAGCTGTTTTTT,CSVPRGTGELFF
TRBV4-3,-,-,TRBJ1-2,TGCGCCAGCAGCCACACGCGCGGAGCCAACTATGGCTACACCTTC,CASSHTRGANYGYTF
TRBV28,few,-,TRBJ2-3,TGTGCCAGCAGGCCCCTGGACATGGAGTTCACAGATACGCAGTATTTT,CASRPLDMEFTDTQYF
TRBV7-3,few,-,TRBJ1-2,TGTGCCAGCAGCCCGGGGGGCCCAGAGGGGGGATATGGCTACACCTTC,CASSPGGPEGGYGYTF
TRBV15,-,-,TRBJ2-7,TGTGCCACCAGTAAATTGGGGGGGGGGCCTCACGAGCAGTACTTC,CATSKLGGGPHEQYF
TRBV7-9,-,-,TRBJ2-3,TGTGCCAGCAGAATCAGGGTCACAGATACGCAGTATTTT,CASRIRVTDTQYF
TRBV27,few,-,TRBJ2-4,TGTGCCAGCAGGCCGACAGGTTTCGGCAAAAACATTCAGTACTTC,CASRPTGFGKNIQYF
TRBV29-1,-,TRBD1,TRBJ1-2,TGCAGCGTTGGTAGAGGGGGCGCTAATGGCTACACCTTC,CSVGRGGANGYTF
TRBV15,-,-,TRBJ2-5,TGTGCCACCAGAAGGACTACCCAAGAGACCCAGTACTTC,CATRRTTQETQYF
TRBV10-3,-,TRBD1,TRBJ2-7,TGTGCCACCGGAGGGATGGGACAGGGCTACGAGCAGTACTTC,CATGGMGQGYEQYF
TRBV29-1,many,-,TRBJ2-7,TGCAGCGGAGCGTACGGATCCTACGAGCAGTACTTC,CSGAYGSYEQYF
TRBV7-9,few,TRBD2,TRBJ2-1,TGTGCCAGCAGCTTAGCGGCTAGCGGACTTACCAATGAGCAGTTCTTC,CASSLAASGLTNEQFF
TRBV29-1,-,TRBD1,TRBJ1-2,TGCAGCGCCGAAGGGCAGGGGGGCTATGGCTACACCTTC,CSAEGQGGYGYTF
TRBV20-1,-,-,TRBJ2-1,TGCAGTGTCAAGACTGTGGAGCTTGGGAATGAGCAGTTCTTC,CSVKTVELGNEQFF
TRBV7-2,-,-,TRBJ2-3,TGTGCCAGCAGACATACAGGGATCTCTAGCACAGATACGCAGTATTTT,CASRHTGISSTDTQYF
TRBV4-3,few,TRBD2,TRBJ2-1,TGCGCCAGCAGCCAAGAAGTAGCGGGGGGGCCGGGGGTTGAGCAGTTCTTC,CASSQEVAGGPGVEQFF
TRBV5-1,-,TRBD1,TRBJ2-7,TGCGCCAGCAGCGGGACAGGGTGGGAGAGCGAGCAGTACTTC,CASSGTGWESEQYF
TRBV7-9,-,TRBD2,TRBJ2-5,TGTGCCAGCAGCAAGCCTTTGATCCGGGAGGAACTGTACCAAGAGACCCAGTACTTC,CASSKPLIREELYQETQYF
TRBV3-1,-,TRBD2,TRBJ2-2,TGTGCCAGCAGCCCACCGGGACTAGCGGGGCCCGGGGAGCTGTTTTTT,CASSPPGLAGPGELFF
TRBV12-3/TRBV12-4,-,TRBD2,TRBJ2-1,TGTGCCAGCAGTTATGGGCGGGGGGCCTATGAGCAGTTCTTC,CASSYGRGAYEQFF
TRBV7-2,-,-,TRBJ2-7,TGTGCCAGCAGGCCCGGCGCGTTCCCCTACGAGCAGTACTTC,CASRPGAFPYEQYF
TRBV7-3,few,-,TRBJ2-1,TGTGCCAGCAGCATAACCGGGACCGCCACCGGGGAGCAGTTCTTC,CASSITGTATGEQFF
TRBV27,-,TRBD2,TRBJ2-2,TGTGCCAGCACTTCCGGGGGGGCCCACACCGGGGAGCTGTTTTTT,CASTSGGAHTGELFF
TRBV23-1,-,-,TRBJ2-7,TGCGCCAGCGGAGTATTCGACAGACGCTCCTACGAGCAGTACTTC,CASGVFDRRSYEQYF
TRBV27,-,TRBD1,TRBJ1-6,TGTGCCAGCAGTCCGCGGACAGGGGTCAGGGGTTATTCACCCCTCCACTTT,CASSPRTGVRGYSPLHF
TRBV18,few,-,TRBJ2-5,TGTGCCAGCTCACCATCAGGGTTACCCGAAGAGACCCAGTACTTC,CASSPSGLPEETQYF
TRBV5-1,few,-,TRBJ2-4,TGCGCCAGCAGCCCACCACGCGGGGCCAAAAACATTCAGTACTTC,CASSPPRGAKNIQYF
TRBV9,few,-,TRBJ1-6,TGTGCCAGCAGCGTAGGGGCTATGGATTCACCCCTCCACTTT,CASSVGAMDSPLHF
TRBV4-3,once,TRBD2,TRBJ2-1,TGCGCCAGCAGCCAAGTTAAGCGGGGGAGCTCCTACGATGAGCAGTTCTTC,CASSQVKRGSSYDEQFF